This record concerns one T cell receptor beta chain sequence. The junction had 12 bases not matched to a gene; V was cut back by 0 bases and J by 5 bases. This CDR3 is built from 18 residues. The V gene's germline CDR1 is SGHRS and CDR2 YFSETQ. During active infection, Seattle patients enrolled and were then monitored through disease. The data originate from a study of blood T cell repertoires in COVID-19. Study at large: The study drew acute and convalescent COVID-19 samples from the United States, Italy and Spain.

Per the original data handling: Counts of nucleated cells, estimated from reference gene primer amplification, were obtained. Assay used: immunoSEQ multiplex PCR; TCRdb lists only in-frame clones, some missing. V, J and clone size were drawn from that table, and D and trimming were deduced from the DNA. The top ten hold 17% of the sample, which has about 120,000 clones, around 82% seen once. Specimen: peripheral blood. The V and J genes are TRBV5-1 and TRBJ2-5; 11 bases match TRBD2. The TCR was taken from a man aged 30 to 45 with COVID-19, enrolled during active disease. CDR3 amino acids: CASSLAVASGGTGETQYF. CDR3 nucleotide sequence: TGCGCCAGCAGCTTGGCGGTCGCTAGCGGGGGGACCGGCGAGACCCAGTACTTC. The variable domain in full, with the rest retrieved from reference TRBV5-1 and TRBJ2-5, is KAGVTQTPRYLIKTRGQQVTLSCSPISGHRSVSWYQQTPGQGLQFLFEYFSETQRNKGNFPGRFSGRQFSNSRSEMNVSTLELGDSALYLCASSLAVASGGTGETQYFGPGTRLLVL.